One and the same sample provided the 16 T cell receptor beta chains below, sequenced in a study of blood T cells in healthy people across ages. For the second PCR, which ran for 7 to 11 cycles, a sample-barcoded 5' primer and a J-beta primer mix were used. TCRdb reanalysed the 5' RACE reads using MiXCR and keeps one entry per CDR3 protein. Of over 1,300,000 distinct CDR3 sequences listed, around 59% are singletons. Sequenced material: blood. The receptor source for this set is a man between 18 and 29 years old in good health.

The table lists this clonotype with a count of one. The V and J genes are TRBV10-3 and TRBJ2-5; no clear D. The V end was cut by 3 bases, the J end by 5 bases, with 13 bases between. The CDR3 totals 14 residues. The V gene's germline CDR1 is ENHRY and CDR2 SYGVKD. The CDR3 bases are TGTGCCATCAGTGATGTGGAGATGCTGGAGACCCAGTACTTC. Amino acids: CAISDVEMLETQYF.

For this clonotype: One end of the junction fails to match germline, which may point to a read error. V usage is TRBV29-1 and J usage is TRBJ2-1; D not resolved. This CDR3 has 12 residues. In germline, CDR1 is SQVTM, CDR2 ANQGSEA. The CDR3 loop reads CSAEPTFETQFF. CDR3 bases: TGCAGCGCTGAACCCACTTTCGAGACCCAGTTCTTC.

The DNA of the CDR3 is TGCAGTGCCGAAGGAGGGAGAACATACAATGAGCAGTTCTTC. Protein product: CSAEGGRTYNEQFF. The V call is TRBV20-1, the J call TRBJ2-1, with D possibly being TRBD2 (6 bases). V lost 6 bases, J lost 4 bases, and 16 bases lay in between. The germline V gene has CDR1 DFQATT and CDR2 SNEGSKA (reference sequence). The CDR3 loop spans 14 amino acids.

The chain employs TRBV12-3 or TRBV12-4 and TRBJ2-3; 9 bases agree with TRBD2. V shed 6 bases, J shed 3 bases, and the junction held 7 bases outside the gene matches. The CDR3 length is 15 residues. The CDR3 DNA follows: TGTGCCAGCAGCAAGGGGAGCGGGGGGACAGATACGCAGTATTTT. It encodes CASSKGSGGTDTQYF.

This clonotype was seen a single time. The rearrangement uses TRBV9 and TRBJ2-5; the D gene is possibly TRBD2 (6 bases). CDR3 length: 14 amino acids. V was shortened by 0 bases and J by 3 bases, with 9 bases between the two germline ends. Germline V gives CDR1 SGDLS, CDR2 YYNGEE. CDR3 residues: CASSVAASEETQYF. Here the CDR3 DNA reads TGTGCCAGCAGCGTAGCGGCTAGCGAAGAGACCCAGTACTTC. Full variable domain (missing parts from reference TRBV9 and TRBJ2-5): DSGVTQTPKHLITATGQRVTLRCSPRSGDLSVYWYQQSLDQGLQFLIQYYNGEERAKGNILERFSAQQFPDLHSELNLSSLELGDSALYFCASSVAASEETQYFGPGTRLLVL.

This clonotype was observed a few times. The J gene is TRBJ1-1, the V gene TRBV29-1; D is unresolved. The CDR3 runs to 11 residues. V lost 4 bases and J lost 2, with 5 bases in between. From germline, CDR1 is SQVTM and CDR2 ANQGSEA. The DNA for the CDR3 is TGCAGCGTTGCATCAAACACTGAAGCTTTCTTT. Translating gives CSVASNTEAFF.

V gene TRBV6-5 combines with J gene TRBJ2-1, with a tentative D call TRBD1 (5 bases). The germline CDR1 and CDR2 sequences are MNHEY and SVGAGI. V lost 6 bases and J lost 8, with 14 bases in between. The CDR3 totals 13 residues. The CDR3 DNA sequence: TGTGCCAGCAGGCTACCCAGGGCACATGAGCAGTTCTTC. It is translated as CASRLPRAHEQFF.

This clonotype has a handful of counts. The gene calls are TRBV4-2 and TRBJ2-5; D is possibly TRBD2 (5 bases). The V end was cut by 1 base, the J end by 1 base, with 10 bases between. Germline assignment: CDR1 LGHNA and CDR2 YNFKEQ. The CDR3 is 15 residues long. CDR3 residues: CASSQAPLAQETQYF. CDR3 DNA: TGTGCCAGCAGCCAAGCCCCGCTAGCCCAAGAGACCCAGTACTTC.

This clonotype was observed at least ten times. CDR3 protein: CASSNTDTQYF. As DNA, the CDR3 is TGTGCCAGCAGCAACACAGATACGCAGTATTTT. The chain recombines TRBV6-5 with TRBJ2-3, with D uncertain. V was shortened by 6 bases and J by 2 bases, with 3 bases between the two germline ends. CDR3 size: 11 residues. Germline CDR1 and CDR2: MNHEY and SVGAGI.

This chain joins TRBV25-1 and TRBJ2-7; D tentatively reads TRBD1 or TRBD2 (7 bases each). The J call may be incorrect, as the DNA end agrees better with TRBJ2-4. The CDR3 is 14 residues long. Germline V gives CDR1 MGHDK, CDR2 SYGVNS. The CDR3 protein is CASSDRQGGDIQYF. The CDR3 nucleotides read TGTGCCAGCAGTGACAGACAGGGAGGGGACATTCAGTACTTC.

This clonotype was seen a handful of times. This sequence joins TRBV6-6 and TRBJ1-2; 10 bases are a match to TRBD1. V was pared by 2 bases and J by 8 bases, with 5 bases of the junction left unmatched. From germline, CDR1 is MNHNY and CDR2 SVGAGI (reference sequence). The CDR3 length is 14 residues. The CDR3 loop is CASSYRDRGEGYTF. The CDR3 nucleotides are TGTGCCAGCAGTTACCGGGACAGGGGTGAAGGCTACACCTTC.

The rearrangement joins TRBV7-2 to TRBJ2-5, with 7 nucleotides matching TRBD1. V dropped 5 bases and J dropped 4; count of bases not matched to a gene: 10. CDR1 and CDR2 from the germline V gene are SGHTA and FQGNSA. The CDR3 spans 15 residues. CDR3 loop: CASSPETGMRETQYF. DNA for the CDR3: TGTGCCAGCAGCCCAGAGACAGGGATGAGAGAGACCCAGTACTTC. The variable domain in full, completed from reference TRBV7-2 and TRBJ2-5, reads GAGVSQSPSNKVTEKGKDVELRCDPISGHTALYWYRQSLGQGLEFLIYFQGNSAPDKSGLPSDRFSAERTGGSVSTLTIQRTQQEDSAVYLCASSPETGMRETQYFGPGTRLLVL.

V is TRBV9 and J is TRBJ2-2; TRBD2 matches 14 bases. After removal of 3 bases from V and 2 bases from J, the junction contained 6 bases not matched to a gene. The CDR3 extends over 18 amino acids. Germline CDR1 reads SGDLS; CDR2 reads YYNGEE. The CDR3 bases are TGTGCCAGCAGCGACGGACTAGCGGGGGGCAAAAACACCGGGGAGCTGTTTTTT. Residues: CASSDGLAGGKNTGELFF.

This clonotype has more than one count but fewer than ten. This chain links TRBV3-1 with TRBJ2-1, with TRBD2 matching 10 bases. The CDR3 runs to 15 residues. Trimming removed 4 bases from V and 4 bases from J; junction bases left unmatched: 4. The germline V gene encodes CDR1 LGHDT and CDR2 YNNKEL (reference sequence). The DNA of the CDR3 is TGTGCCAGCAGCCGGCGGACTAGCGGTTACAATGAGCAGTTCTTC. Protein sequence: CASSRRTSGYNEQFF.

Written as DNA, the CDR3 is TGTGCCAGCAGCCAAGACGGAGCTGACCTGTTCTTC. This codes for CASSQDGADLFF. The rearrangement joins TRBV3-1 to TRBJ2-1; D gene uncertain. V was shortened by 0 bases and J by 15 bases, with 12 bases between the two germline ends. In germline, CDR1 is LGHDT, CDR2 YNNKEL (reference sequence). The CDR3 consists of 12 residues.

Notes on this clonotype: A junction end diverges from the germline sequence, so it may reflect a read error. The CDR3, as DNA: TGTGCCAGCGGCCATGGGGCGACTAATGAAAAACTGTTTTTT. This encodes CASGHGATNEKLFF. This chain uses TRBV3-1 with TRBJ1-4; a possible D gene is TRBD1 (5 bases). The CDR3 totals 14 residues. The germline V gene has CDR1 LGHDT and CDR2 YNNKEL (reference sequence).